The 16 T cell receptor beta chains in this list originate from one sample, sequenced in a study of blood T cell repertoires in COVID-19. Here immunoSEQ multiplex PCR was the method, and the copy in TCRdb shows in-frame clones only, minus some. The repertoire includes over 120,000 clones, nearly 85% of them detected once, and about two fifths sits in the top ten. Sequences were obtained from peripheral blood. Receptors originate from a human donor in a cohort sampled during active COVID-19.

Only a few counts were recorded for this clone. The chain uses TRBV14 and TRBJ2-1; D might be TRBD2 (5 bases). V was shortened by 4 bases and J by 7 bases, with 14 bases between the two germline ends. The CDR3 has 14 amino acids. Germline values: CDR1 SGHDN, CDR2 FVKESK. DNA for the CDR3: TGTGCCAGCAGCCTAGACCGGGCGGGTAATGAGCAGTTCTTC. Protein product: CASSLDRAGNEQFF.

V is TRBV5-4 and J is TRBJ2-2; 8 bases are shared with TRBD2. Losses at the gene ends were 4 bases for V and 6 bases for J; bases not matched to a gene: 2. The CDR3 is made up of 13 amino acids. Germline V gene data show CDR1 as SGHNT and CDR2 as YYREEE (reference sequence). The CDR3: CASSLGLAGELFF. The CDR3 DNA follows: TGTGCCAGCAGCCTGGGACTAGCCGGGGAGCTGTTTTTT.

The rearrangement uses TRBV7-3 and TRBJ2-3; possibly TRBD2 for D (5 bases). Trimming took off 3 bases at V and 6 bases at J, with 10 bases between the two ends. The length of the CDR3 is 13 residues. Germline V CDR1 and CDR2: SGHTA, FQGTGA. The CDR3 DNA reads TGTGCCAGCAGCTTCTATCCGGGGGATACGCAGTATTTT. Amino acid sequence: CASSFYPGDTQYF.

J is TRBJ2-2 and V is TRBV24-1, with 9 bases identical to TRBD1. Per germline, CDR1 KGHDR and CDR2 SFDVKD. There are 18 residues in the CDR3. After removal of 2 bases from V and 8 bases from J, the junction contained 14 bases not matched to a gene. CDR3 DNA sequence: TGTGCCACCAGTGATTGGGGCTGGGACAGGGAGGAAGGGGGGGAGCTGTTTTTT. Translating it yields CATSDWGWDREEGGELFF.

The chain is built from TRBV18 and TRBJ1-1; 7 bases fit TRBD1. Trimming at V came to 5 bases and at J to 0 bases, leaving 12 bases not matched to a gene. CDR1 is KGHSH and CDR2 is LQKENI in the germline V gene. CDR3 length: 17 residues. The CDR3 loop is CASSRTGVPSMNTEAFF. As DNA, the CDR3 is TGTGCCAGCTCAAGAACAGGGGTTCCGAGTATGAACACTGAAGCTTTCTTT. Combining the CDR3 with reference TRBV18 and TRBJ1-1 gives the whole variable domain NAGVMQNPRHLVRRRGQEARLRCSPMKGHSHVYWYRQLPEEGLKFMVYLQKENIIDESGMPKERFSAEFPKEGPSILRIQQVVRGDSAAYFCASSRTGVPSMNTEAFFGQGTRLTVV.

The gene calls are TRBV29-1 and TRBJ1-1, with 11 bases matching TRBD1. CDR3 size: 12 residues. J lost 6 bases, V lost 6 bases, and 3 bases had no gene match. Looked up from germline, CDR1 is SQVTM and CDR2 is ANQGSEA. CDR3 loop: CSVDRGLPEAFF. Here the CDR3 DNA reads TGCAGCGTGGACAGGGGGCTCCCTGAAGCTTTCTTT.

The V and J genes are TRBV6-6 and TRBJ1-5; tentatively, D is TRBD1 (6 bases). The ends were cut back, 8 bases at V and 2 bases at J, with 19 bases in the middle. CDR1 is MNHNY, CDR2 SVGAGI, per germline (reference sequence). This CDR3 region has 16 residues. The CDR3 sequence: CASSLTQGYGNQPQHF. The DNA of the CDR3 is TGTGCCAGCTCCCTTACTCAGGGGTATGGCAATCAGCCCCAGCATTTT.

The CDR3 coding sequence is TGTGCCAGCAGGCAGGGTGCCTCTGGAAACACCATATATTTT. Protein product: CASRQGASGNTIYF. The chain has TRBV7-9 and TRBJ1-3, with TRBD1 as a possible D gene (5 bases). CDR1 is SEHNR, CDR2 FQNEAQ, per germline (reference sequence). This CDR3 has 14 amino acids. Deletions cut 6 bases from V and 0 bases from J, with 9 bases between.

The J gene is TRBJ2-5, the V gene TRBV27, with D possibly matching TRBD2 (5 bases). The V gene's germline CDR1 is MNHEY and CDR2 SMNVEV (reference sequence). The length of the CDR3 is 14 residues. Trimming removed 7 bases from V and 1 base from J, with 13 bases in between. CDR3 loop: CASKDGGPQETQYF. The CDR3, as DNA: TGTGCCAGCAAGGACGGAGGACCCCAAGAGACCCAGTACTTC.

This chain uses TRBV21-1 with TRBJ1-2; TRBD1, the table's D call, was not compared with the DNA. TRBV21-1 is described as a pseudogene. CDR3 length equals 16 residues. The CDR3 DNA sequence: TGTGCCAGCAGCATCAGGGGAGAGACGCCAAACTATGGCTACACCTTC. Translation: CASSIRGETPNYGYTF.

The rearrangement uses TRBV11-2 and TRBJ1-2, with D hard to call. This CDR3 contains 12 residues. The germline CDR1 and CDR2 sequences are SGHAT and FQNNGV. The V end lost 5 bases, the J end lost 5 bases, and 9 bases lay between the germline ends. The CDR3 loop reads CASSEDTYGYTF. CDR3 nucleotides: TGTGCCAGCAGCGAAGACACGTATGGCTACACCTTC. Drawing the rest from reference TRBV11-2 and TRBJ1-2, the complete variable domain is EAGVAQSPRYKIIEKRQSVAFWCNPISGHATLYWYQQILGQGPKLLIQFQNNGVVDDSQLPKDRFSAERLKGVDSTLKIQPAKLEDSAVYLCASSEDTYGYTFGSGTRLTVV.

This CDR3 is CASRTLAGGTNEQFF. CDR3 DNA: TGTGCCAGCAGAACACTAGCGGGGGGGACCAATGAGCAGTTCTTC. The chain links TRBV6-5 to TRBJ2-1; TRBD2 matches at 13 bases. The CDR3 runs 15 residues. V lost 6 bases, J lost 6 bases, and 5 bases stayed unmatched. Germline CDR1 MNHEY, CDR2 SVGAGI.

The chain has TRBV7-2 and TRBJ1-1, with 9 positions matching TRBD1. This CDR3 is built from 15 residues. Germline trimming cut 2 bases from V and 6 bases from J; bases unmatched to any gene: 7. Germline CDR1 and CDR2: SGHTA and FQGNSA. CDR3 DNA sequence: TGTGCCAGCAGCTTACTCCCCCGGACAGGGGCTGAAGCTTTCTTT. Translation: CASSLLPRTGAEAFF.

The rearrangement uses TRBV6-2 or TRBV6-3 and TRBJ2-7; TRBD2 aligns across 13 bases. V was clipped by 6 bases and J by 2 bases; unmatched bases: 4. Germline assignment: CDR1 MNHEY and CDR2 SVGEGT. This CDR3 contains 15 residues. As DNA, the CDR3 is TGTGCCAGCAGCTCACTAGCGGGAGGGCCCTACGAGCAGTACGTC. It encodes CASSSLAGGPYEQYV.

The rearrangement joins TRBV5-1 to TRBJ2-2; TRBD2 agrees at 9 bases. J gave up 0 bases and V 0 bases, and 3 bases lay outside the gene matches. CDR1 and CDR2 from the germline V gene are SGHRS and YFSETQ. The CDR3 is 17 residues long. CDR3 region: CASSLGTSASNTGELFF. DNA of the CDR3: TGCGCCAGCAGCTTGGGGACTAGCGCCTCGAACACCGGGGAGCTGTTTTTT.

The CDR3 DNA is TGTGCCAGTAGTATTAGCGTCCTCGCCTACAATGAGCAGTTCTTC. Translated, it gives CASSISVLAYNEQFF. J is TRBJ2-1 and V is TRBV19; a possible D gene is TRBD2 (5 bases). CDR3 length: 15 amino acids. CDR1 LNHDA and CDR2 SQIVND come from the germline V gene (reference sequence). V was trimmed by 3 bases and J by 2 bases, leaving 11 bases between them.